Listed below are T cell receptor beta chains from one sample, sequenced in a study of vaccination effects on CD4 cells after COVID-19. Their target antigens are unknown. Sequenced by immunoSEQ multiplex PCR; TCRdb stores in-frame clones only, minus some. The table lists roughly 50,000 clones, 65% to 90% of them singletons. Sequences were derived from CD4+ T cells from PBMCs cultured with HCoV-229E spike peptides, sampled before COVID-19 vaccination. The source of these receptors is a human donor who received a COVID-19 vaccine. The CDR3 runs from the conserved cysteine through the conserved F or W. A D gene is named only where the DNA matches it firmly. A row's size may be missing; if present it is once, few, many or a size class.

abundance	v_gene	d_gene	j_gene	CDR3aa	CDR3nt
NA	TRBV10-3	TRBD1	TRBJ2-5	CAILDPGGETQYF	TGTGCCATCCTAGACCCAGGGGGAGAGACCCAGTACTTC
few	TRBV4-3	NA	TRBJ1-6	CASSQDPSVSPLHF	TGCGCCAGCAGCCAAGATCCAAGCGTTTCACCCCTCCACTTT
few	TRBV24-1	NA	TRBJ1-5	CATSDYGGSNQPQHF	TGTGCCACCAGTGATTACGGAGGCAGCAATCAGCCCCAGCATTTT
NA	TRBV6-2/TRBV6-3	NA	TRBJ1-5	CASSYSPGIVPQHF	TGTGCCAGCAGTTACTCGCCGGGAATTGTGCCCCAGCATTTT
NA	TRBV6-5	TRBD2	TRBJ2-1	CASRRRGSSYNEQFF	TGTGCCAGCAGGAGGCGGGGGAGCTCCTACAATGAGCAGTTCTTC
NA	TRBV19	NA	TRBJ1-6	CASSIAQGIPLHF	TGTGCCAGTAGTATTGCCCAGGGGATACCCCTCCACTTT
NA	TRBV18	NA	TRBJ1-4	CASSPGGREAFF	TGTGCCAGCTCACCCGGCGGCCGGGAGGCGTTTTTT
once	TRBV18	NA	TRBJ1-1	CASSTRLERNTEAFF	TGTGCCAGCTCAACCCGACTGGAGAGGAACACTGAAGCTTTCTTT
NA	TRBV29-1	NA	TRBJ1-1	CSVSLRGPLDLEAFF	TGCAGCGTTTCGCTAAGGGGACCCCTTGATTTAGAAGCTTTCTTT
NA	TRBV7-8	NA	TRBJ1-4	CASSLLGSREKLFF	TGTGCCAGCAGCCTGTTGGGTAGTAGGGAAAAACTGTTTTTT
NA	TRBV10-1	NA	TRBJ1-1	CASSASVNTEAFF	TGCGCCAGCAGTGCCAGCGTGAACACTGAAGCTTTCTTT
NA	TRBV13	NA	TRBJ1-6	CASSTQRSRGNSPLHF	TGTGCCAGCAGCACCCAGAGATCAAGGGGTAATTCACCCCTCCACTTT
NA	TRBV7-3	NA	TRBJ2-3	CASSPNSGTLPDTQYF	TGTGCCAGCAGCCCCAACTCCGGGACACTACCAGATACGCAGTATTTT
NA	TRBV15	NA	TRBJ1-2	CATSRDSGRAAYGYTF	TGTGCCACCAGCAGAGATAGCGGGAGGGCCGCGTATGGCTACACCTTC
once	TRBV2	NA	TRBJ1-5	CASSGQGGNQPQHF	TGTGCCAGCAGTGGTCAAGGGGGCAATCAGCCCCAGCATTTT
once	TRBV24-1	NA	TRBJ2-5	CATSDLGQGSETQYF	TGTGCCACCAGTGATTTGGGTCAGGGTTCAGAGACCCAGTACTTC
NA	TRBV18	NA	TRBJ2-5	CASSTVSPEETQYF	TGTGCCAGCTCAACAGTCTCTCCGGAAGAGACCCAGTACTTC
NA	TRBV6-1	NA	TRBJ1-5	CASSESGGINQPQHF	TGTGCCAGCAGTGAATCGGGGGGGATCAATCAGCCCCAGCATTTT
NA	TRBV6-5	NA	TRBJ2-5	CASSYGGAETQYF	TGTGCCAGCAGTTACGGGGGGGCGGAGACCCAGTACTTC
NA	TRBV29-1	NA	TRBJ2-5	CSVRDQETQYF	TGCAGCGTTCGAGATCAAGAGACCCAGTACTTC
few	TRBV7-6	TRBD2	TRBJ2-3	CASSWTSGGSTDTQYF	TGTGCCAGCAGCTGGACTAGCGGGGGGTCGACAGATACGCAGTATTTT
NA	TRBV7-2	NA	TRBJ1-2	CASVLSRGNYGYTF	TGTGCCAGCGTCTTGTCGCGGGGTAACTATGGCTACACCTTC
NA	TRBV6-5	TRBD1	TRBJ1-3	CASSSRQGAKGNTIYF	TGTGCCAGCAGTTCTCGACAGGGGGCGAAGGGAAACACCATATATTTT
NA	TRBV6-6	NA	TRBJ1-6	CASSYPRGRDSPLHF	TGTGCCAGCAGTTACCCACGAGGCAGGGATTCACCCCTCCACTTT